This T cell receptor (beta chain) was sequenced for a study of OX40 agonist ivuxolimab in advanced cancers. Points from the study as a whole: There were, on average, more expanded clones in CD8+ T cells than in CD4+. Normalized T-cell clonal expansion was also low in some nonresponders.

Comment on this clone: The antigen remains undetermined.

The protocol was immunoSEQ multiplex PCR, while the TCRdb copy is restricted to in-frame clones and leaves out a portion. The sample records tens of thousands of clones, around 91% being singletons. Sequencing used CD4+ or CD8+ T cells sorted from blood, obtained in a trial of the OX40 agonist ivuxolimab. The clonotype was recovered from an adult with an advanced solid tumor such as melanoma, head and neck, liver or kidney cancer.

CDR3 loop: CAWSPPGGDQPQHF. The CDR3 bases are TGTGCCTGGAGTCCCCCCGGGGGGGATCAGCCCCAGCATTTT. The chain carries TRBV30 and TRBJ1-5; a weak D match, TRBD1 (5 bases). From germline, CDR1 is GTSNPN and CDR2 SVGIG (reference sequence). V shed 2 bases and J shed 5 bases, with 13 bases lying between them. This CDR3 spans 14 amino acids.